This TCR beta chain was captured in a study of blood T cell repertoires in COVID-19. Looking at the study overall: Nucleic acid was either cDNA or gDNA, and it came from T cells, B-cell-depleted T cells, or PBMCs.

The CDR3 runs 15 residues. The junction had 9 bases not matched to a gene; V was cut back by 5 bases and J by 5 bases. Germline V gene data show CDR1 as LNHNV and CDR2 as YYDKDF (reference sequence). The method was immunoSEQ multiplex PCR; TCRdb's version includes in-frame clones alone and lacks a portion of them. This sample carries tens of thousands of clones, more than 75% of them seen once, and the ten largest clones take about 1.2%. Sequencing was done on a sample of peripheral blood. This TCR was sampled from a woman in her sixties with acute or convalescent COVID-19. The chain recombines TRBV15 with TRBJ2-5; TRBD2 aligns across 9 bases. The CDR3 spells CATSSQRGALETQYF. The CDR3 DNA reads as TGTGCCACCAGCTCACAGCGGGGGGCACTGGAGACCCAGTACTTC.